Listed here are 14 T cell receptor beta chains from one sample, sequenced in a study of cytomegalovirus exposure and HLA in healthy donors. 60 Vbeta and 13 Jbeta primers were used in PCR. The protocol was immunoSEQ multiplex PCR, while the TCRdb copy is restricted to in-frame clones and leaves out a portion. The sample includes 85,000 to 90,000 clones, about 67% of them seen just once. Sequenced sample: PBMCs. The receptor set was obtained from a man aged 25-45 years in good health and CMV-seronegative.

The V gene is TRBV4-1, the J gene TRBJ2-7, with 8 bases matching TRBD1. Per germline, CDR1 MGHRA and CDR2 YSYEKL. This CDR3 has 14 amino acids. Losses at the gene ends were 6 bases for V and 4 bases for J; bases not matched to a gene: 8. The CDR3 sequence: CASRAGTGAYEQYF. For the CDR3, the DNA is TGCGCCAGCAGAGCCGGGACAGGAGCGTACGAGCAGTACTTC.

This clone was seen only a few times. The chain combines TRBV7-8 with TRBJ1-4; TRBD1 aligns across 11 bases. This CDR3 has 17 residues. V shed 2 bases and J 2 bases; nucleotides not matched to a gene: 4. Germline V gene data show CDR1 as SGHVS and CDR2 as FQNEAQ. CDR3 region: CASSLFGTGGTNEKLFF. DNA of the CDR3: TGTGCCAGCAGCTTATTCGGGACAGGGGGTACTAATGAAAAACTGTTTTTT.

The chain joins TRBV27 to TRBJ2-5, with D perhaps matching TRBD1 (6 bases). V was trimmed by 5 bases and J by 5 bases, leaving 15 bases between them. The CDR3 runs to 14 residues. Germline V gives CDR1 MNHEY, CDR2 SMNVEV (reference sequence). CDR3 in amino acids: CASSKGGSLETQYF. CDR3 in DNA: TGTGCCAGCAGTAAAGGGGGTTCCCTGGAGACCCAGTACTTC.

The chain carries TRBV27 and TRBJ2-7, with 9 bases that match TRBD2. The V segment lost 5 bases and the J segment 9 bases; nucleotides outside the gene matches: 14. The CDR3 totals 15 residues. Germline assignment: CDR1 MNHEY and CDR2 SMNVEV (reference sequence). The CDR3 sequence is CASSQTSGGGLRQYF. CDR3 sequence (DNA): TGTGCCAGCAGTCAGACTAGCGGAGGGGGATTGCGGCAGTACTTC.

Notes on this clone: One junction end does not reproduce the germline sequence, and a read error may be involved. The chain recombines TRBV7-9 with TRBJ2-2; possibly TRBD2 for D (7 bases). Germline V CDR1 and CDR2: SEHNR, FQNEAQ (reference sequence). The CDR3 extends over 18 amino acids. The CDR3 DNA reads as TGTTCCAGCAGCTTATTAGGGAGCGGGGACATGAACACCGGGGAGCTGTTTTTT. Encoded protein: CSSSLLGSGDMNTGELFF.

Concerning this clone: This specimen includes other DNA sequences encoding the same CDR3. The V call is TRBV30, the J call TRBJ1-2, with 7 bases aligning to TRBD1. The germline CDR1 and CDR2 sequences are GTSNPN and SVGIG (reference sequence). This CDR3 has 13 amino acids. Germline trimming cut 3 bases from V and 4 bases from J; bases unmatched to any gene: 5. In nucleotides, the CDR3 is TGTGCCTGGAGCCGGGACAGACCCTATGGCTACACCTTC. Residues: CAWSRDRPYGYTF.

This chain uses TRBV28 with TRBJ2-7; D not certain. The CDR3 sequence is 13 residues long. The germline V gene encodes CDR1 MDHEN and CDR2 SYDVKM. V lost 2 bases, J lost 4 bases, and 9 bases lay in between. The CDR3 is CASSLPHLYEQYF. The CDR3 coding sequence is TGTGCCAGCAGTTTACCACATCTTTACGAGCAGTACTTC.

This chain uses TRBV4-1 with TRBJ1-2; no firm D call. V was cut by 4 bases and J by 6 bases, with 15 bases left in between. Per germline, CDR1 MGHRA and CDR2 YSYEKL. This CDR3 is built from 14 residues. CDR3 DNA sequence: TGCGCCAGCAGCCCAAGAACGGGGTGGGATGGCTACACCTTC. As protein: CASSPRTGWDGYTF.

The DNA for the CDR3 is TGTGCCAGCAGGGGGCCCGGCACAGATACGCAGTATTTT. This codes for CASRGPGTDTQYF. The chain joins TRBV7-2 to TRBJ2-3, with D maybe TRBD1 (5 bases). The V gene's germline CDR1 is SGHTA and CDR2 FQGNSA. V was pared by 6 bases and J by 1 base, with 8 bases between. This CDR3 has 13 residues.

The CDR3 DNA follows: TGTGCCAGCAGTGCGACAGGGAACTATGGCTACACCTTC. Translation: CASSATGNYGYTF. The chain combines TRBV25-1 with TRBJ1-2; 7 nucleotides agree with TRBD1. Trimming took 4 bases from V and 2 from J; bases not matched to a gene: 1. The CDR3 is 13 amino acids. CDR1 is MGHDK, CDR2 SYGVNS, per germline.

The V call is TRBV23-1, the J call TRBJ2-2; D might be TRBD1 (5 bases). TRBV23-1 is noted as an ORF with a role that remains uncertain. This CDR3 has 18 residues. V lost 2 bases and J lost 7, with 23 bases in between. The DNA for the CDR3 is TGCGCCAGCAGTCAAAAAACAGGCGCAGGGCCAAAGGGCGGGGAGCTGTTTTTT. Protein: CASSQKTGAGPKGGELFF.

The gene calls are TRBV7-3 and TRBJ1-3; D unclear. The V end lost 1 base, the J end lost 0 bases, and 10 bases lay between the germline ends. Germline lookup yields CDR1 SGHTA and CDR2 FQGTGA. There are 16 residues in the CDR3. The CDR3 region has the DNA TGTGCCAGCAGCTTAATGGGAGTCCGCTCTGGAAACACCATATATTTT. Translating gives CASSLMGVRSGNTIYF.

The V and J genes are TRBV19 and TRBJ2-5, with a tentative D call TRBD1 (6 bases). The CDR3 is 18 amino acids. V lost 3 bases and J lost 4, with 24 bases in between. Germline assignment: CDR1 LNHDA and CDR2 SQIVND (reference sequence). The CDR3 protein is CASSIRVGRRRGIETQYF. The CDR3 nucleotides read TGTGCCAGTAGTATCAGAGTCGGACGCAGAAGGGGGATAGAGACCCAGTACTTC. The full variable domain, in which reference TRBV19 and TRBJ2-5 provide the parts outside the CDR3, is DGGITQSPKYLFRKEGQNVTLSCEQNLNHDAMYWYRQDPGQGLRLIYYSQIVNDFQKGDIAEGYSVSREKKESFPLTVTSAQKNPTAFYLCASSIRVGRRRGIETQYFGPGTRLLVL.

A single count supports this clone. The J gene is TRBJ2-3, the V gene TRBV7-2; possible D gene TRBD1, 6 bases. The CDR3 length is 15 residues. CDR1 is SGHTA, CDR2 FQGNSA, per germline. V shed 4 bases and J shed 0 bases, with 11 bases lying between them. The CDR3 loop is CASSSRTVSTDTQYF. In DNA, the CDR3 is TGTGCCAGCAGCTCCAGGACAGTAAGCACAGATACGCAGTATTTT.